This T cell receptor (beta chain) was captured in a study of blood T cells in healthy people across ages. Through a sample-barcoded 5' primer and a J-beta primer mix, a second PCR was run for about 6 to 11 cycles. TCRdb reprocessed the 5' RACE reads via MiXCR and lists one record per CDR3 protein. The profile shows about 640,000 distinct CDR3 sequences, about 54% of them singletons. V was trimmed by 1 base and J by 2 bases, leaving 8 bases between them. The CDR3 runs to 14 residues. Looked up from germline, CDR1 is ENHRY and CDR2 is SYGVKD. This TCR derives from a man in his sixties in good health. This chain links TRBV10-3 with TRBJ1-2, with D unclear. Input material: blood. The CDR3 DNA follows: TGTGCCATCAGTGAGTTTCGGGCCAACTATGGCTACACCTTC. Protein sequence: CAISEFRANYGYTF.